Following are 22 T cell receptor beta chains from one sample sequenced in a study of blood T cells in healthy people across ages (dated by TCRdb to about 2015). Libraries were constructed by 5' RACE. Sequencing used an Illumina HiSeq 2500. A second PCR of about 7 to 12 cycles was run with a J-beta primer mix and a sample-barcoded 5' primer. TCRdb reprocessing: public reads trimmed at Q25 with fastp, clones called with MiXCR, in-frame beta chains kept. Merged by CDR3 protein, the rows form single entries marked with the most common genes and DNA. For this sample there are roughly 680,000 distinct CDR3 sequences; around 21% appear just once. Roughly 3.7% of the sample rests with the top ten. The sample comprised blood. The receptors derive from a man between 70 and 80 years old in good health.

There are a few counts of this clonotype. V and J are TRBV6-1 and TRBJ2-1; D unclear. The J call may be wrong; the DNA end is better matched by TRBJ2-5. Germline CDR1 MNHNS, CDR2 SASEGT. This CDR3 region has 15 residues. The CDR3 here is CASRPAFGPQETQYF. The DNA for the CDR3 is TGTGCCAGCAGACCCGCATTTGGCCCCCAAGAGACCCAGTACTTC.

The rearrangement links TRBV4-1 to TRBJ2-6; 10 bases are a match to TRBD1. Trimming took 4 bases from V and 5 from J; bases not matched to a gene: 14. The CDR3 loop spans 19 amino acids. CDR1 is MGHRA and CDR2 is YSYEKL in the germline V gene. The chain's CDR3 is CASSPYRDRGSPRANVLTF. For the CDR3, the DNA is TGCGCCAGCAGCCCTTACCGGGACAGGGGCTCCCCGAGGGCCAACGTCCTGACTTTC.

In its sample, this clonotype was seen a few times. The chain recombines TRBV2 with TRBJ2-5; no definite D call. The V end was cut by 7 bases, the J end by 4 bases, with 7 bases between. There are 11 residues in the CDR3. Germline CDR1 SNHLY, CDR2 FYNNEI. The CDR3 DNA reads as TGTGCCAGCAACGGCTTAGAGACCCAGTACTTC. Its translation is CASNGLETQYF.

The DNA of the CDR3 is TGTGCCAGCAGTTACTCTGAGACCCAGTACTTC. This gives the protein CASSYSETQYF. The gene calls are TRBV6-2 or TRBV6-3 and TRBJ2-5; D is undetermined. Trimming took 0 bases from V and 5 from J, leaving 1 base between them. From germline, CDR1 is MNHEY and CDR2 SVGEGT. CDR3 size: 11 residues.

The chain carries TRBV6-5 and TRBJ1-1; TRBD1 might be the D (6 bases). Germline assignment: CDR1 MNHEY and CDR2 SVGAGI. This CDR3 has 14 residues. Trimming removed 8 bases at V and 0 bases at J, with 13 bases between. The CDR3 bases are TGTGCCAGCCACCCGACAGGAATGAACACTGAAGCTTTCTTT. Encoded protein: CASHPTGMNTEAFF.

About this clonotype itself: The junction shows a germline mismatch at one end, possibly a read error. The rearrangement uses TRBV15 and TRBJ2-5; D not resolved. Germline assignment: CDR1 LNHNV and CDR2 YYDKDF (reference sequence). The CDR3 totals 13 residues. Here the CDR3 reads CATRETGVDEQNF. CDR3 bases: TGTGCCACCAGGGAGACTGGCGTTGATGAGCAGAACTTC.

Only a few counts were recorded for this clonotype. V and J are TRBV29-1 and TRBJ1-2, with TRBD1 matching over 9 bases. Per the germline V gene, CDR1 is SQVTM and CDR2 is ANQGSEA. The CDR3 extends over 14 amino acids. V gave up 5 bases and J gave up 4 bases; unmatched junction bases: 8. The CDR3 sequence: CSVQTGGEVYGYTF. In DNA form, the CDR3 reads TGCAGCGTTCAAACAGGGGGCGAAGTCTATGGCTACACCTTC.

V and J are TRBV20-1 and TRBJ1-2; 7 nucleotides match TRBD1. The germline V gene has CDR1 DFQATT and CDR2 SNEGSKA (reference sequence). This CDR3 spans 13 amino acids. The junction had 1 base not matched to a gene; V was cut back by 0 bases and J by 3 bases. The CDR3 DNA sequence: TGCAGTGCTAGAGAACAGGGGTACTATGGCTACACCTTC. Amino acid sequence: CSAREQGYYGYTF.

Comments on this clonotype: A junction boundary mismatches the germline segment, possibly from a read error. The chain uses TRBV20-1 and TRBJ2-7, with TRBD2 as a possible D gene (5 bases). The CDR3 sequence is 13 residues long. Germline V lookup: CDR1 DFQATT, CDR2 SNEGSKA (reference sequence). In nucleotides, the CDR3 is TGCAGTGCTAGGGACTTTAATTCCTGCGAGCAGTACTTC. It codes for CSARDFNSCEQYF.

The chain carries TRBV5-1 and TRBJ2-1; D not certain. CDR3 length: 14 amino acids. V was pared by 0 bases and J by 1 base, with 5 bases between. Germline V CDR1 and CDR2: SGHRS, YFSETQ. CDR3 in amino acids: CASSLVQSYNEQFF. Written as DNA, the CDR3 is TGCGCCAGCAGCTTGGTCCAATCCTACAATGAGCAGTTCTTC.

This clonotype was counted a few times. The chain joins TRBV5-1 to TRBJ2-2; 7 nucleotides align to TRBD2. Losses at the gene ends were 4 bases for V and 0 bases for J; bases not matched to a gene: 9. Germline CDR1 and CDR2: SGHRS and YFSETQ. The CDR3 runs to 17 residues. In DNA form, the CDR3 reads TGCGCCAGCAGCAGCCGGCCGCTAGCGGCGAACACCGGGGAGCTGTTTTTT. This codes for CASSSRPLAANTGELFF.

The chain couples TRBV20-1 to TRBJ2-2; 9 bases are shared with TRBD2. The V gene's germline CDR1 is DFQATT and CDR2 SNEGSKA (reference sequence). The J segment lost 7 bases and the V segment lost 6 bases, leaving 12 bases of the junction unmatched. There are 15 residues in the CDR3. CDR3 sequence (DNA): TGCAGTGCCCGATATAGCGGGAGAGTCGGCGGGGAGCTGTTTTTT. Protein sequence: CSARYSGRVGGELFF.

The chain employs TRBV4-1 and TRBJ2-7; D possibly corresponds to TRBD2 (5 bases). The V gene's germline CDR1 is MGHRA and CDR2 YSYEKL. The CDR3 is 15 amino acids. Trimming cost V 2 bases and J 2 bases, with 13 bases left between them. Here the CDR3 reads CASSQPGSRTYEQYF. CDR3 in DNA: TGCGCCAGCAGCCAACCGGGATCACGGACCTACGAGCAGTACTTC.

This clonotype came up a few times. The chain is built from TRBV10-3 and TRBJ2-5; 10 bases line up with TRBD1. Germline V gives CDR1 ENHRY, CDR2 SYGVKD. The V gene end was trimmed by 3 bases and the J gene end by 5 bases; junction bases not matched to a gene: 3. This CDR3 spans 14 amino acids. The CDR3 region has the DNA TGTGCCATCAGTGACCGGGACAGGGGTGAGACCCAGTACTTC. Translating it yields CAISDRDRGETQYF.

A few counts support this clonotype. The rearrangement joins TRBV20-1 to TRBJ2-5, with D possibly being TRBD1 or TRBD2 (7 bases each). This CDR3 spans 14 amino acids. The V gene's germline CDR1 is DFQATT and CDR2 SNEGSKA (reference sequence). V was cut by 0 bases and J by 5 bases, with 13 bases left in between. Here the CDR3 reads CSARDRGGTETQYF. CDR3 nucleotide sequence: TGCAGTGCTAGAGACAGGGGGGGGACGGAGACCCAGTACTTC.

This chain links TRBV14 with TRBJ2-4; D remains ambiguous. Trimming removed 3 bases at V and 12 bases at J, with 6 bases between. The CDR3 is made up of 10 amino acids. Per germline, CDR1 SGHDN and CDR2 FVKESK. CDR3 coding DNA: TGTGCCAGCAGCCATCCTTCTCAGTACTTC. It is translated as CASSHPSQYF.

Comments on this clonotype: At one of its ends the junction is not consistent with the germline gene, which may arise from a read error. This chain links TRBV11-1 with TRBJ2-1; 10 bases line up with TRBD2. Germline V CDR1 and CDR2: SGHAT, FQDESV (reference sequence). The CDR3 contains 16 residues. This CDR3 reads CVSSLAGLAITYEQFF. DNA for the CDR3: TGTGTCAGCAGCTTAGCGGGACTAGCGATCACCTATGAGCAGTTCTTC.

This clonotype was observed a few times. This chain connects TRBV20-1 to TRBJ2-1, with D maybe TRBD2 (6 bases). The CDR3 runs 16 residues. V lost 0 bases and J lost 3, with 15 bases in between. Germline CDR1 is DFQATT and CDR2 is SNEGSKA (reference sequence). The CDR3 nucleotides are TGCAGTGCTAGAGATCTCGGGGCTAGCGACTACAATGAGCAGTTCTTC. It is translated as CSARDLGASDYNEQFF.

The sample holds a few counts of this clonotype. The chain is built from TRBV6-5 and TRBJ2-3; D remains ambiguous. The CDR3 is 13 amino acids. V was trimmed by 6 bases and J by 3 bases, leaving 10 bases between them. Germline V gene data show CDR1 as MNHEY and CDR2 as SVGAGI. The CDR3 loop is CASREPFTDTQYF. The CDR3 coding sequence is TGTGCCAGCAGGGAGCCTTTTACAGATACGCAGTATTTT.

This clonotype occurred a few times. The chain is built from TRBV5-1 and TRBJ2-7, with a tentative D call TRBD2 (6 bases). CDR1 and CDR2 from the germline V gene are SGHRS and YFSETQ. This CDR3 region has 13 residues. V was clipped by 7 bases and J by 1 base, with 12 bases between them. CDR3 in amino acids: CASRGTESYEQYF. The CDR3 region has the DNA TGCGCCAGCCGCGGGACGGAATCCTACGAGCAGTACTTC.

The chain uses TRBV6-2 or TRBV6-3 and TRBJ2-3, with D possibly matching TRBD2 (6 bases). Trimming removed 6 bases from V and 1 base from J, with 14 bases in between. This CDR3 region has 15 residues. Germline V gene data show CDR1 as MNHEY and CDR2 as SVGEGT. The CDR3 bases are TGTGCCAGCAGACAGAGCGGGTTGGGCACAGATACGCAGTATTTT. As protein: CASRQSGLGTDTQYF.

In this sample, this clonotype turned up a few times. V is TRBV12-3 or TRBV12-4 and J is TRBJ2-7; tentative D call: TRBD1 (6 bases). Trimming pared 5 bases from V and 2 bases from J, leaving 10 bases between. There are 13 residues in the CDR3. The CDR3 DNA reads TGTGCCAGCAGTGGCAGGGGCCCCTACGAGCAGTACTTC. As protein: CASSGRGPYEQYF.